A single sample is the source of the 31 T cell receptor beta chains below, sequenced in a study of STAT5B mutations in CD4+ large granular lymphocyte leukemia. Assay: immunoSEQ multiplex PCR; the TCRdb copy retains only in-frame clones and omits some. Here the sample spans some 21,000 clones, over 70% being singletons. Sequencing input: CD4+ T cells from blood buffy coats. The receptors come from a human donor in good health.

The V and J genes are TRBV5-1 and TRBJ2-1, with TRBD2 matching over 13 bases. Germline V gene sequence: CDR1 SGHRS, CDR2 YFSETQ. J gave up 8 bases and V 4 bases, and 6 bases lay outside the gene matches. This CDR3 spans 15 amino acids. CDR3 in DNA: TGCGCCAGCAGCACGACTAGCGGGGGGATATATGAGCAGTTCTTC. Translating it yields CASSTTSGGIYEQFF.

The chain uses TRBV5-1 and TRBJ2-7; possibly TRBD2 for D (5 bases). The CDR3 consists of 13 residues. Trimming took 0 bases from V and 6 from J, leaving 10 bases between them. CDR1 is SGHRS, CDR2 YFSETQ, per germline. This CDR3 reads CASSLATTFEQYF. The CDR3 region has the DNA TGCGCCAGCAGCTTGGCGACTACCTTCGAGCAGTACTTC.

This chain joins TRBV29-1 and TRBJ1-1; maybe TRBD1 (5 bases). The ends were cut back, 6 bases at V and 1 base at J, with 12 bases in the middle. Germline loops: CDR1 SQVTM, CDR2 ANQGSEA. The CDR3 spans 13 residues. The CDR3 DNA sequence: TGCAGCGTGTACGGGGCGGGGAACACTGAAGCTTTCTTT. It codes for CSVYGAGNTEAFF.

This chain joins TRBV30 and TRBJ2-6; no reliable D call. V lost 2 bases, J lost 0 bases, and 2 bases lay in between. Germline assignment: CDR1 GTSNPN and CDR2 SVGIG (reference sequence). The CDR3 sequence is 13 residues long. CDR3 in amino acids: CAWSFSGANVLTF. As DNA, the CDR3 is TGTGCCTGGAGTTTCTCTGGGGCCAACGTCCTGACTTTC.

The chain is built from TRBV9 and TRBJ1-3, with D possibly being TRBD1 (6 bases). The CDR3 consists of 17 residues. V lost 4 bases and J 9 bases, leaving 26 bases between the germline ends. CDR1 is SGDLS and CDR2 is YYNGEE in the germline V gene. In nucleotides, the CDR3 is TGTGCCAGCAGCCTCCCAAACAGGGTAGTTTTCGAGGGCACCATATATTTT. Protein: CASSLPNRVVFEGTIYF. The entire variable domain, with the rest obtained from reference TRBV9 and TRBJ1-3, is as follows: DSGVTQTPKHLITATGQRVTLRCSPRSGDLSVYWYQQSLDQGLQFLIQYYNGEERAKGNILERFSAQQFPDLHSELNLSSLELGDSALYFCASSLPNRVVFEGTIYFGEGSWLTVV.

The chain has TRBV5-1 and TRBJ1-1; TRBD1 matches 10 bases. The CDR3 has 14 residues. CDR1 is SGHRS, CDR2 YFSETQ, per germline. J gave up 4 bases and V 2 bases, and 2 bases lay outside the gene matches. The CDR3 DNA reads as TGCGCCAGCAGCTTCTGGACAGGGGGCACTGAAGCTTTCTTT. Encoded protein: CASSFWTGGTEAFF. Using reference TRBV5-1 and TRBJ1-1 for the parts outside the CDR3, the full variable domain is KAGVTQTPRYLIKTRGQQVTLSCSPISGHRSVSWYQQTPGQGLQFLFEYFSETQRNKGNFPGRFSGRQFSNSRSEMNVSTLELGDSALYLCASSFWTGGTEAFFGQGTRLTVV.

With respect to this clone: Relative to the germline gene, one junction end is altered; a read error may explain this. The chain joins TRBV7-7 to TRBJ1-1, with D uncertain. The CDR3 consists of 13 residues. CDR1 and CDR2 from the germline V gene are SSHAT and FNYEAQ (reference sequence). The CDR3 loop reads CASSLHEETEAFF. CDR3 nucleotides: TGTGCTAGCAGCCTTCACGAAGAGACAGAAGCTTTCTTT.

This rearrangement joins TRBV30 to TRBJ2-7; TRBD1 is a possible D gene (6 bases). CDR3 length: 14 residues. Between the trimmed V and J ends, which lost 2 bases and 6 bases, there was a span of 17 bases. CDR1 is GTSNPN, CDR2 SVGIG, per germline (reference sequence). DNA of the CDR3: TGTGCCTGGAGTCAACAGGGTAGGGCGGGCGAGCAGTACTTC. The encoded protein is CAWSQQGRAGEQYF.

The rearrangement links TRBV7-9 to TRBJ2-5; weak D call: TRBD2 (6 bases). This CDR3 contains 13 residues. Trimming removed 5 bases at V and 11 bases at J, with 18 bases between. Germline-derived CDR1 and CDR2 are SEHNR and FQNEAQ (reference sequence). Here the CDR3 DNA reads TGTGCCAGCAGCGATGGCCGGGGCGGGGAGCAGTACTTC. This translates into CASSDGRGGEQYF.

The genes are TRBV6-1 and TRBJ2-3; 7 positions agree with TRBD2. This CDR3 contains 17 residues. V shed 0 bases, J shed 1 base, and the junction held 7 bases outside the gene matches. The germline gives CDR1 MNHNS, CDR2 SASEGT. This CDR3 reads CASSEAYREARTDTQYF. The CDR3 bases are TGTGCCAGCAGTGAAGCGTACCGGGAGGCCCGCACAGATACGCAGTATTTT.

This rearrangement joins TRBV6-6 to TRBJ2-7; D may be TRBD1 or TRBD2 (5 bases each). The CDR3 runs 14 residues. Per germline, CDR1 MNHNY and CDR2 SVGAGI (reference sequence). V was shortened by 7 bases and J by 3 bases, with 16 bases between the two germline ends. This CDR3 is CASTWDGTDYEQYF. CDR3 sequence (DNA): TGTGCCAGCACCTGGGACGGTACGGACTACGAGCAGTACTTC.

The chain employs TRBV6-6 and TRBJ2-2; 9 bases are shared with TRBD1. J was trimmed by 3 bases and V by 7 bases; bases with no gene match: 6. CDR1 is MNHNY and CDR2 is SVGAGI in the germline V gene (reference sequence). The CDR3 runs to 15 residues. The CDR3 region is CASTPGQGDTGELFF. CDR3 sequence (DNA): TGTGCCAGCACCCCGGGACAGGGCGACACCGGGGAGCTGTTTTTT.

The chain combines TRBV25-1 with TRBJ1-2, with D uncertain. Germline loops: CDR1 MGHDK, CDR2 SYGVNS. There are 14 residues in the CDR3. The V end lost 3 bases, the J end lost 9 bases, and 17 bases lay between the germline ends. The CDR3 bases are TGTGCCAGCAGTGATAGCAAGGACGGAGGGAGCTACACCTTC. Protein: CASSDSKDGGSYTF.

The chain recombines TRBV5-4 with TRBJ2-3; tentative D call: TRBD1 (6 bases). Germline V lookup: CDR1 SGHNT, CDR2 YYREEE (reference sequence). This CDR3 is 14 amino acids long. Trimming took 0 bases from V and 4 from J, leaving 9 bases between them. The CDR3 DNA is TGTGCCAGCAGCTTGGCACAGGGTCCAGATACGCAGTATTTT. Protein sequence: CASSLAQGPDTQYF.

The chain couples TRBV30 to TRBJ1-3; no clear D gene. CDR3 length: 15 amino acids. Germline CDR1 and CDR2: GTSNPN and SVGIG (reference sequence). V lost 3 bases to trimming and J lost 2 bases, with 14 bases between them. CDR3 amino acids: CAWSAGVKAGNTIYF. The CDR3 nucleotides are TGTGCCTGGAGCGCTGGGGTGAAGGCTGGAAACACCATATATTTT.

The rearrangement joins TRBV7-6 to TRBJ2-1; 13 nucleotides match TRBD2. The J segment lost 7 bases and the V segment lost 5 bases, leaving 11 bases of the junction unmatched. CDR3 length: 17 residues. Germline assignment: CDR1 SGHVS and CDR2 FNYEAQ. The CDR3 DNA reads TGTGCCAGCAGCGTTCAACTAGCGGGAGGGCCTATGAATGAGCAGTTCTTC. Translation: CASSVQLAGGPMNEQFF.

This clone was found once. The rearrangement links TRBV28 to TRBJ2-7; D unresolved. The CDR3 runs 14 residues. Germline-derived CDR1 and CDR2 are MDHEN and SYDVKM. The V gene lost 6 bases and the J gene lost 2 bases, with 14 bases spanning the gap. CDR3 protein: CASRAIIPPYEQYF. Written as DNA, the CDR3 is TGTGCCAGCAGGGCCATTATCCCTCCCTACGAGCAGTACTTC.

This clone occurred a few times. The CDR3 nucleotides are TGCGCCAGCCTTATGGCGGAAGCGGGTGGTTCGAATGAGCAGTTCTTC. The encoded protein is CASLMAEAGGSNEQFF. The rearrangement uses TRBV10-2 and TRBJ2-1, with D possibly TRBD2 on 6 matching bases. Trimming shortened V by 8 bases and J by 7 bases, and 24 bases separated the two germline ends. The CDR3 spans 16 residues. Germline CDR1 WSHSY, CDR2 SAAADI.

V is TRBV7-9 and J is TRBJ2-3; D is perhaps TRBD1 (7 bases). Trimming pared 5 bases from V and 4 bases from J, leaving 16 bases between. CDR3 size: 15 residues. Germline V lookup: CDR1 SEHNR, CDR2 FQNEAQ (reference sequence). As DNA, the CDR3 is TGTGCCAGCAGCCCGACAGGGAGGTGGCCAGATACGCAGTATTTT. Amino acids: CASSPTGRWPDTQYF.

The genes are TRBV5-1 and TRBJ2-7, with D possibly being TRBD1 or TRBD2 (6 bases each). V lost 0 bases to trimming and J lost 6 bases, with 13 bases between them. CDR1 and CDR2 from the germline V gene are SGHRS and YFSETQ. The CDR3 extends over 14 amino acids. The CDR3 protein is CASSLAGAGSEQYF. The CDR3 DNA reads TGCGCCAGCAGCTTGGCGGGGGCCGGGTCCGAGCAGTACTTC.

In the case of this clone: One end of the junction fails to match germline, which may point to a read error. The DNA for the CDR3 is TGTGCCAGCAGCTTGGGGGGACTAGCGGGAAGCACGGATACGCAGTATTTT. This encodes CASSLGGLAGSTDTQYF. The chain is built from TRBV5-4 and TRBJ2-3; 13 bases fit TRBD2. CDR3 length: 17 amino acids. CDR1 SGHNT and CDR2 YYREEE come from the germline V gene (reference sequence).

This clone was seen only once. The chain is built from TRBV15 and TRBJ2-5; D may be TRBD2 (6 bases). The CDR3 runs 13 residues. The V and J ends lost 5 bases and 11 bases respectively, with 18 bases between them. Germline assignment: CDR1 LNHNV and CDR2 YYDKDF (reference sequence). CDR3 in DNA: TGTGCCACCAGCCCTCGGGGGACTGAGGAGCAGTACTTC. Its translation: CATSPRGTEEQYF.

The chain links TRBV5-1 to TRBJ2-2; D is unclear. Between the trimmed V and J ends, which lost 8 bases and 6 bases, there was a span of 8 bases. This CDR3 has 11 amino acids. The germline V gene has CDR1 SGHRS and CDR2 YFSETQ. The CDR3: CASYFSGELFF. The CDR3 nucleotides read TGCGCCAGTTATTTTTCCGGGGAGCTGTTTTTT.

The chain is built from TRBV5-1 and TRBJ2-7, with D possibly TRBD2 on 6 matching bases. CDR1 and CDR2 (germline): SGHRS, YFSETQ. Trimming removed 3 bases from V and 1 base from J, with 17 bases in between. The CDR3 is made up of 16 amino acids. CDR3 DNA sequence: TGCGCCAGCAGCTCCGGGCGAAGCGGGTTTTCCTACGAGCAGTACTTC. Protein product: CASSSGRSGFSYEQYF.

This clone was counted once. The rearrangement uses TRBV25-1 and TRBJ1-1, with D possibly being TRBD1 (6 bases). The germline gives CDR1 MGHDK, CDR2 SYGVNS. This CDR3 spans 15 amino acids. Trimming took 3 bases from V and 5 from J, leaving 16 bases between them. The CDR3 DNA sequence: TGTGCCAGCAGTGATAGCAGGGGACGAAATACTGAAGCTTTCTTT. Encoded protein: CASSDSRGRNTEAFF.

This clone came up once. The chain has TRBV14 and TRBJ1-4; D gene ambiguous. V was cut by 3 bases and J by 7 bases, with 3 bases left in between. This CDR3 has 11 amino acids. Germline CDR1 is SGHDN and CDR2 is FVKESK. The chain's CDR3 is CASSQFEKLFF. Written as DNA, the CDR3 is TGTGCCAGCAGCCAGTTTGAAAAACTGTTTTTT. The whole variable domain, filled in from reference TRBV14 and TRBJ1-4, reads EAGVTQFPSHSVIEKGQTVTLRCDPISGHDNLYWYRRVMGKEIKFLLHFVKESKQDESGMPNNRFLAERTGGTYSTLKVQPAELEDSGVYFCASSQFEKLFFGSGTQLSVL.

The chain carries TRBV28 and TRBJ2-7; 7 bases fit TRBD1. Per the germline V gene, CDR1 is MDHEN and CDR2 is SYDVKM. Germline trimming cut 5 bases from V and 12 bases from J; bases unmatched to any gene: 10. The CDR3 is 12 amino acids. CDR3 sequence: CASSLTNRGPYF. The CDR3 DNA follows: TGTGCCAGCAGTCTCACTAACAGGGGACCGTACTTC.

V usage is TRBV28 and J usage is TRBJ2-5; 8 nucleotides line up with TRBD1. V lost 4 bases, J lost 0 bases, and 4 bases stayed unmatched. Germline V CDR1 and CDR2: MDHEN, SYDVKM. There are 15 residues in the CDR3. DNA of the CDR3: TGTGCCAGCAGTTCCGGGACAGGATACCAAGAGACCCAGTACTTC. Amino acids: CASSSGTGYQETQYF.

The chain combines TRBV5-1 with TRBJ2-7, with 12 positions matching TRBD2. Trimming took 4 bases from V and 8 from J; bases not matched to a gene: 13. The CDR3 is made up of 16 amino acids. CDR1 and CDR2 from the germline V gene are SGHRS and YFSETQ. The CDR3 reads CASSQAGTSGLGKQYF. The CDR3 nucleotides read TGCGCCAGCAGCCAAGCCGGGACTAGCGGGCTGGGCAAGCAGTACTTC.

In its sample, this clone is medium-sized (0.01 to 0.1%). This CDR3 reads CSASAVGELFF. The CDR3 coding sequence is TGCAGTGCTAGCGCGGTCGGGGAGCTGTTTTTT. The rearrangement links TRBV20-1 to TRBJ2-2; D is uncertain. CDR1 and CDR2 from the germline V gene are DFQATT and SNEGSKA (reference sequence). CDR3 length: 11 amino acids. The V and J ends lost 3 bases and 7 bases respectively, with 6 bases between them.

The V gene is TRBV4-1, the J gene TRBJ2-2; D is tentatively TRBD1 or TRBD2 (5 bases each). Germline assignment: CDR1 MGHRA and CDR2 YSYEKL. V lost 4 bases to trimming and J lost 8 bases, with 26 bases between them. The CDR3 runs to 18 residues. The CDR3 loop is CASSPEGQTLTWGGELFF. Here the CDR3 DNA reads TGCGCCAGCAGCCCCGAGGGGCAGACCCTTACCTGGGGGGGGGAGCTGTTTTTT.